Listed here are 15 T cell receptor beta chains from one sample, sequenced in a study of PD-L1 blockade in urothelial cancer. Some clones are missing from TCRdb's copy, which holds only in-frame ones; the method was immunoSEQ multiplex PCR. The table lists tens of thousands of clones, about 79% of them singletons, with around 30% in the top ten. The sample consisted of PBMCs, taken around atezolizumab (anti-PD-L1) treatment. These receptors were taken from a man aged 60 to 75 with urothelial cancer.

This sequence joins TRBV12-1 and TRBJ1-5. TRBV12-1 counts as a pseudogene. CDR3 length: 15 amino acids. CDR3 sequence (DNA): TGTGCCAGCAGCCCCAGTGCGGGAAGCAATCAGCCCCAGCATTTT. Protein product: CASSPSAGSNQPQHF.

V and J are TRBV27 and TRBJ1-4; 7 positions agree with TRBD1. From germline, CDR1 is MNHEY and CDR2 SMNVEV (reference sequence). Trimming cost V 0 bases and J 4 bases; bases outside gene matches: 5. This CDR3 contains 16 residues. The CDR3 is CASSLSGGYGNEKLFF. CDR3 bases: TGTGCCAGCAGTTTATCAGGGGGCTACGGTAATGAAAAACTGTTTTTT.

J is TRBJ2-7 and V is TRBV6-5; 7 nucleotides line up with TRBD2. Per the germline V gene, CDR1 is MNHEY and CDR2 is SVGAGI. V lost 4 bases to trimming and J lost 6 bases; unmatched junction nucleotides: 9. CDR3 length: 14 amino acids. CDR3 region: CASSSPAGVREQYF. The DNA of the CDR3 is TGTGCCAGCAGTTCTCCCGCGGGAGTTCGCGAGCAGTACTTC.

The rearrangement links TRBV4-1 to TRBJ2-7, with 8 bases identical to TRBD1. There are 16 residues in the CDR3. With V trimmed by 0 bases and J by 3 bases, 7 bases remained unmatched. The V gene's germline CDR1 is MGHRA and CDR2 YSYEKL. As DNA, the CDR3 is TGCGCCAGCAGCCAAGAGACCGGGACAGGAATCTACGAGCAGTACTTC. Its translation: CASSQETGTGIYEQYF.

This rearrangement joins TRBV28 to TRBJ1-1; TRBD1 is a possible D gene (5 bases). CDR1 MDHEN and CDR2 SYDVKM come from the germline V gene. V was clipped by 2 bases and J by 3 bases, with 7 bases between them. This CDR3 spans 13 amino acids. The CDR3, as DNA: TGTGCCAGCAGTTTACGGGGGTACACTGAAGCTTTCTTT. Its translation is CASSLRGYTEAFF.

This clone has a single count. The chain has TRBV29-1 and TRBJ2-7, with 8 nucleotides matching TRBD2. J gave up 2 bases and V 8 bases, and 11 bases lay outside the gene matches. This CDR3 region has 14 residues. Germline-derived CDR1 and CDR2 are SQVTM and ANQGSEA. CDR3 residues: CSYGTSDPPYEQYF. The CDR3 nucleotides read TGCAGCTATGGGACTAGTGATCCCCCCTACGAGCAGTACTTC.

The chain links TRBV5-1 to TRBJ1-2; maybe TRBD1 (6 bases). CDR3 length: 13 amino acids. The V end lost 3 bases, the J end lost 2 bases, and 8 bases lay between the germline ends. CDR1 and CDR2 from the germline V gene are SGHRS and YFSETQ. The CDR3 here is CASSSTGNYGYTF. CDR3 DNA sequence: TGCGCCAGCAGCTCTACAGGGAACTATGGCTACACCTTC.

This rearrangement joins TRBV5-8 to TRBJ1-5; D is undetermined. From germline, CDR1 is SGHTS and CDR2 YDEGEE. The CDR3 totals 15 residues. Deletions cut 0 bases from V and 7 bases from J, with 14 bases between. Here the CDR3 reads CASSLVRPSGQPQHF. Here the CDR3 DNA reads TGTGCCAGCAGCTTGGTTAGGCCCTCGGGGCAGCCCCAGCATTTT.

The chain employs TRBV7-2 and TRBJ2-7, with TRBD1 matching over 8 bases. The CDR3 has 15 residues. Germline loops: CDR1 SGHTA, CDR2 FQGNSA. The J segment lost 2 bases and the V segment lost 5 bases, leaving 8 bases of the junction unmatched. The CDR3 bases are TGTGCCAGCAGCCCCAACCGGGACAGGACCTACGAGCAGTACTTC. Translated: CASSPNRDRTYEQYF.

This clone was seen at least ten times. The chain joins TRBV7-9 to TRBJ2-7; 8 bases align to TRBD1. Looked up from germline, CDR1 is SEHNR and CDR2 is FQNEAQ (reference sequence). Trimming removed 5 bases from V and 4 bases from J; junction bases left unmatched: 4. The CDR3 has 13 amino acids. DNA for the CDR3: TGTGCCAGCAGCCCAGGGGGCGGTTACGAGCAGTACTTC. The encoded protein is CASSPGGGYEQYF.

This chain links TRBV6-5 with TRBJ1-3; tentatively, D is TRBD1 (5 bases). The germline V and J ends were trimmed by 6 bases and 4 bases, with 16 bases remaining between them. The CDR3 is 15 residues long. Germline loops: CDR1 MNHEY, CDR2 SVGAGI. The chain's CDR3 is CASRVGGQGGNTIYF. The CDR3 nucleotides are TGTGCCAGCAGGGTGGGCGGTCAGGGCGGAAACACCATATATTTT.

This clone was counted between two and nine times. The CDR3 reads CASSTTERGGRSEQFF. For the CDR3, the DNA is TGTGCCAGCAGTACGACAGAGCGGGGGGGCCGGAGTGAGCAGTTCTTC. The genes are TRBV6-6 and TRBJ2-1, with 10 bases matching TRBD2. This CDR3 has 16 residues. From germline, CDR1 is MNHNY and CDR2 SVGAGI (reference sequence). V lost 5 bases to trimming and J lost 9 bases; unmatched junction nucleotides: 13.

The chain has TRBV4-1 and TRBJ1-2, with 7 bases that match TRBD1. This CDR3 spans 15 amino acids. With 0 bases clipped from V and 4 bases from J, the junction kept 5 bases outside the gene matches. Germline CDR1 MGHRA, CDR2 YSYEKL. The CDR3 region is CASSQEGQNFYGYTF. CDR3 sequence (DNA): TGCGCCAGCAGCCAAGAGGGACAGAACTTCTATGGCTACACCTTC.

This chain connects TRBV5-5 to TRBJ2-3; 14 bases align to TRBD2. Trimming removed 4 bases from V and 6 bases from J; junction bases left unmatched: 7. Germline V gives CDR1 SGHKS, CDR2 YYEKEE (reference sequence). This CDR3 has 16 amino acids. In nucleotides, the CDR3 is TGTGCCAGCAGCCCGGCCGGGACTAGCGGGAGTGATACGCAGTATTTT. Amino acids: CASSPAGTSGSDTQYF.

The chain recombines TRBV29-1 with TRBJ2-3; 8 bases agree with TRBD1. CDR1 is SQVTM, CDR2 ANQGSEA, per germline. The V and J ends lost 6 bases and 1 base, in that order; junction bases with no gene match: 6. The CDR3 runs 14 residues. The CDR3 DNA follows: TGCAGCGTGATGGACAGGGACCGCACAGATACGCAGTATTTT. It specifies CSVMDRDRTDTQYF.